The sequence of this TCR beta chain was determined in a study of T cell repertoires in cytomegalovirus infection. Study at large: CMV epitopes, recently identified HLA-C-restricted and well-studied HLA-B-restricted, were used. Public TCR beta signatures marked donors with CMV infection and the matching HLA. Notes on the study in general: Ex vivo responses were dominated by HLA-C-restricted CMV-specific TCR beta clonotypes. Carriers of CMV plus the relevant HLA were identified by cumulative public TCR beta family frequency.

V lost 5 bases, J lost 1 base, and 8 bases lay in between. The CDR3 has 13 residues. Germline CDR1 reads MGHRA; CDR2 reads YSYEKL. Concerning this clonotype: Its antigen remains unidentified.

MiXCR was run by TCRdb on the reads, yielding one entry per CDR3 protein. The repertoire includes 350,000 to 400,000 distinct CDR3 sequences, roughly 34% of them detected once, and about 13% sits in the top ten. The chain has TRBV4-1 and TRBJ1-1; D unresolved. Sequenced material: cultured PBMCs, taken from culture after CMV antigen stimulation. The source of this sequence is a human donor in good health (CMV status not recorded). Some clones in this sample may be carry-over from other donors' samples. CDR3: CASSTKANTEAFF. CDR3 DNA: TGCGCCAGCAGCACGAAGGCGAACACTGAAGCTTTCTTT.